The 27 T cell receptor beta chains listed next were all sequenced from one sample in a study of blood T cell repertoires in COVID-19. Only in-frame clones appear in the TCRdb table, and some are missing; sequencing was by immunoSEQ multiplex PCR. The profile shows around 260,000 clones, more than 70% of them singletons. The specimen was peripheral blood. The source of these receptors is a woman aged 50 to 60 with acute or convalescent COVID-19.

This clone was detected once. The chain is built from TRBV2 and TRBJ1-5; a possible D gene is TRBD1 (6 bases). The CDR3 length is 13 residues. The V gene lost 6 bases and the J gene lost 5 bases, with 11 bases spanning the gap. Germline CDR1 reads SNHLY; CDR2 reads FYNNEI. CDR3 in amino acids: CASRPAGDQPQHF. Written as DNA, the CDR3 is TGTGCCAGCAGGCCGGCAGGGGATCAGCCCCAGCATTTT.

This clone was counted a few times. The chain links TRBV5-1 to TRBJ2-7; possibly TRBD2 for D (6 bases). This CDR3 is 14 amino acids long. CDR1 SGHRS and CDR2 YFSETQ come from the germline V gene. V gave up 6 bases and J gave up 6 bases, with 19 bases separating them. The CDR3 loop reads CASTTEGLWGEQYF. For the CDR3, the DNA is TGCGCCAGCACCACAGAGGGACTTTGGGGCGAGCAGTACTTC.

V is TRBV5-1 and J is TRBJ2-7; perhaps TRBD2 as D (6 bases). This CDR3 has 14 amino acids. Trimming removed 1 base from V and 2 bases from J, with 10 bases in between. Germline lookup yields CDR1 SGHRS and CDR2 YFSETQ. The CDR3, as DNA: TGCGCCAGCAGCTTGCAGGGAGGTGCCTACGAGCAGTACTTC. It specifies CASSLQGGAYEQYF.

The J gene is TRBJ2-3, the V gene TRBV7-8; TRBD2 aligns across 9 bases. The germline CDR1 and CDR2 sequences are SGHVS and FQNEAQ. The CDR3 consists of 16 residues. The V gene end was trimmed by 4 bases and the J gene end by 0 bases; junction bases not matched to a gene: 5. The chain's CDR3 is CASSSGLARSTDTQYF. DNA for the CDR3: TGTGCCAGCAGCTCCGGACTAGCGAGGAGCACAGATACGCAGTATTTT.

The CDR3 sequence is CASSQRTEPWNTEAFF. DNA for the CDR3: TGCGCCAGCAGCCAACGCACAGAACCCTGGAACACTGAAGCTTTCTTT. This chain connects TRBV4-3 to TRBJ1-1; D is unclear. Trimming removed 2 bases at V and 1 base at J, with 14 bases between. This CDR3 has 16 amino acids. Germline loops: CDR1 LGHNA, CDR2 YSLEER.

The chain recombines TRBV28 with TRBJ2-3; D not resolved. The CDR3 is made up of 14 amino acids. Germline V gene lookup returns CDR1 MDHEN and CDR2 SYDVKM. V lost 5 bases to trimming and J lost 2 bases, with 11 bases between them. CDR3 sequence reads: CASSEASYTDTQYF. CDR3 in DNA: TGTGCCAGCAGTGAGGCGTCATACACAGATACGCAGTATTTT. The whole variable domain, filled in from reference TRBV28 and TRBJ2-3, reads DVKVTQSSRYLVKRTGEKVFLECVQDMDHENMFWYRQDPGLGLRLIYFSYDVKMKEKGDIPEGYSVSREKKERFSLILESASTNQTSMYLCASSEASYTDTQYFGPGTRLTVL.

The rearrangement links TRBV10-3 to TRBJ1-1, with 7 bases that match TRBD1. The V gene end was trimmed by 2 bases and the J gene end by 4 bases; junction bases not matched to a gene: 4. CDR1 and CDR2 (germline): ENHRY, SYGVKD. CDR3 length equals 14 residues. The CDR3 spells CAISERQGGTEAFF. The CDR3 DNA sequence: TGTGCCATCAGTGAGCGGCAGGGGGGCACTGAAGCTTTCTTT.

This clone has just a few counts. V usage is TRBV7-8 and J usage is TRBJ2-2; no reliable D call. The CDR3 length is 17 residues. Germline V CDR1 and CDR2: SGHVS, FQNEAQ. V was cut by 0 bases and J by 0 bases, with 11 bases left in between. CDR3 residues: CASSLARWAANTGELFF. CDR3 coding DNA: TGTGCCAGCAGCTTAGCACGATGGGCCGCGAACACCGGGGAGCTGTTTTTT.

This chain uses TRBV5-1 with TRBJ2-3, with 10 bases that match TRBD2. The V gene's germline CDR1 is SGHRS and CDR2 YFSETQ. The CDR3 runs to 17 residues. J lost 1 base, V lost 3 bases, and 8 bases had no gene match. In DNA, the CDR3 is TGCGCCAGCAGCTCCCCACCCGGGACTAGCGGCACAGATACGCAGTATTTT. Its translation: CASSSPPGTSGTDTQYF.

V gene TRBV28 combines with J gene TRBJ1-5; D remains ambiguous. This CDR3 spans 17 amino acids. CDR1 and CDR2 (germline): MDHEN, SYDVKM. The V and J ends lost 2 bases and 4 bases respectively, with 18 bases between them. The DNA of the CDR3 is TGTGCCAGCAGTTTAGGTTTGATCAGACTAGGGAATCAGCCCCAGCATTTT. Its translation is CASSLGLIRLGNQPQHF.

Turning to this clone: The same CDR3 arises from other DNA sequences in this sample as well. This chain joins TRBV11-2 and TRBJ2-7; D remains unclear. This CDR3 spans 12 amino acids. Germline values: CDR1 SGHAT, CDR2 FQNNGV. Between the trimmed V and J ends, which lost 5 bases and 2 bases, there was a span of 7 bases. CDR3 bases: TGTGCCAGCAGCAGAGAGACCTACGAGCAGTACTTC. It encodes CASSRETYEQYF. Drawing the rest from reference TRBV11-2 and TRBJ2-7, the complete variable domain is EAGVAQSPRYKIIEKRQSVAFWCNPISGHATLYWYQQILGQGPKLLIQFQNNGVVDDSQLPKDRFSAERLKGVDSTLKIQPAKLEDSAVYLCASSRETYEQYFGPGTRLTVT.

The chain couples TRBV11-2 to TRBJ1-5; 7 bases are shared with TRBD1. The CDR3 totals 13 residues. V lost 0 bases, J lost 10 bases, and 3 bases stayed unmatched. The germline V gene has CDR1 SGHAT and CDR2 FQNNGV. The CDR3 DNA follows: TGTGCCAGCAGCTTAGAGCAGGGGGGCCCCCAGCATTTT. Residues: CASSLEQGGPQHF.

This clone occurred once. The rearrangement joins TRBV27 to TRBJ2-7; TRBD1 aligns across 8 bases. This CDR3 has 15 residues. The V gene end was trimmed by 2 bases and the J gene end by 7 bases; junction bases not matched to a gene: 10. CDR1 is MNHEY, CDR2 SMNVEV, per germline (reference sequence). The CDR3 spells CASSLPNTGGREQYF. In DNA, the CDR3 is TGTGCCAGCAGTTTACCCAACACAGGGGGACGGGAGCAGTACTTC.

The CDR3 protein is CASSERDRPYEQYF. CDR3 coding DNA: TGTGCCAGCAGCGAACGGGACAGGCCCTACGAGCAGTACTTC. The chain combines TRBV11-1 with TRBJ2-7; 8 bases are a match to TRBD1. Germline CDR1 and CDR2: SGHAT and FQDESV (reference sequence). This CDR3 contains 14 residues. Trimming removed 5 bases from V and 2 bases from J; junction bases left unmatched: 5.

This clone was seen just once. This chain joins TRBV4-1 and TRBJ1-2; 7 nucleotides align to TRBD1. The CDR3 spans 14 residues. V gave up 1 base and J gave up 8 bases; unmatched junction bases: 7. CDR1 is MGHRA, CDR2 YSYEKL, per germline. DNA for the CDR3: TGCGCCAGCAGCCAAGGAGGGGGCGCAGGAGGCTACACCTTC. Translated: CASSQGGGAGGYTF.

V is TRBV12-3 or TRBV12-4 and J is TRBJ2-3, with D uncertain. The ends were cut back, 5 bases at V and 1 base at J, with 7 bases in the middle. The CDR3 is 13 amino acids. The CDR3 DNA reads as TGTGCCAGCAGTAACCGGGGCACAGATACGCAGTATTTT. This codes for CASSNRGTDTQYF.

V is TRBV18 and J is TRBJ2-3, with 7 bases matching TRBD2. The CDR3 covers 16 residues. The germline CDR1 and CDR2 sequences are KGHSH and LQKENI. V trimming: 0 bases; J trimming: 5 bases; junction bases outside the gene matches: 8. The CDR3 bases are TGTGCCAGCTCACCACCCGTCGGTGGGGGGGGAGATACGCAGTATTTT. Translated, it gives CASSPPVGGGGDTQYF. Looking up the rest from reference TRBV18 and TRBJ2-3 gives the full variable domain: NAGVMQNPRHLVRRRGQEARLRCSPMKGHSHVYWYRQLPEEGLKFMVYLQKENIIDESGMPKERFSAEFPKEGPSILRIQQVVRGDSAAYFCASSPPVGGGGDTQYFGPGTRLTVL.

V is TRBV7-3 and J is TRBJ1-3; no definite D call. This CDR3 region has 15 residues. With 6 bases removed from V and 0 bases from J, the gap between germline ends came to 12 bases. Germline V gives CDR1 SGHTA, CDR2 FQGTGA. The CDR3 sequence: CASSLDVASGNTIYF. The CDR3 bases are TGTGCCAGCAGTCTTGACGTAGCCTCTGGAAACACCATATATTTT.

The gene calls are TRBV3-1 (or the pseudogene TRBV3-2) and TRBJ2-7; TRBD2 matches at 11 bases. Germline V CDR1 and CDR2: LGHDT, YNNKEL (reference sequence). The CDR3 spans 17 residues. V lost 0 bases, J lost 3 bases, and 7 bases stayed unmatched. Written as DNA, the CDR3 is TGTGCCAGCAGCCAAGATAGTCCTAGCGGGAGGATCTACGAGCAGTACTTC. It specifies CASSQDSPSGRIYEQYF.

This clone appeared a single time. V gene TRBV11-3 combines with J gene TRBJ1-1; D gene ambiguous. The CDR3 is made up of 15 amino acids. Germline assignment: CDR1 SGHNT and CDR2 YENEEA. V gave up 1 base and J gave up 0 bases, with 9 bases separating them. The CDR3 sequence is CASSLGGNMNTEAFF. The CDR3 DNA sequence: TGTGCCAGCAGCTTAGGCGGGAACATGAACACTGAAGCTTTCTTT.

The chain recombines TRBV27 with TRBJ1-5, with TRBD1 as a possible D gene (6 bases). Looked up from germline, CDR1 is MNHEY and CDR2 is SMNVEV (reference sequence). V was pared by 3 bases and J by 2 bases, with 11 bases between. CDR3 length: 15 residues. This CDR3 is CASSFRGSGNQPQHF. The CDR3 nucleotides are TGTGCCAGCAGTTTCAGGGGATCGGGCAATCAGCCCCAGCATTTT.

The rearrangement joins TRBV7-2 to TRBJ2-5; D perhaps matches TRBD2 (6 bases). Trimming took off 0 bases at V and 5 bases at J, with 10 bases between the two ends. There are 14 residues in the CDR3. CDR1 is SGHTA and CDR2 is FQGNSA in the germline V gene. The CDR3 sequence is CASSLAGGWETQYF. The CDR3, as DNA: TGTGCCAGCAGCTTAGCGGGAGGATGGGAGACCCAGTACTTC.

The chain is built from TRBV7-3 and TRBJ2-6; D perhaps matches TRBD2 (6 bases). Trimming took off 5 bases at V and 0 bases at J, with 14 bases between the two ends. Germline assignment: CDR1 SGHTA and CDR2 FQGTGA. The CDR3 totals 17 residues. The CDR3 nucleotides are TGTGCCAGCAGCCCGTCATCCGGGGGCTCTGGGGCCAACGTCCTGACTTTC. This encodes CASSPSSGGSGANVLTF.

The CDR3 region is CASSPGLLHEQYF. CDR3 coding DNA: TGTGCCAGCAGCCCGGGACTTCTCCACGAGCAGTACTTC. The chain joins TRBV5-6 to TRBJ2-7, with a weak D call TRBD2 (6 bases). The CDR3 loop spans 13 amino acids. Trimming took 4 bases from V and 5 from J, leaving 13 bases between them. Germline V gives CDR1 SGHDT, CDR2 YYEEEE.

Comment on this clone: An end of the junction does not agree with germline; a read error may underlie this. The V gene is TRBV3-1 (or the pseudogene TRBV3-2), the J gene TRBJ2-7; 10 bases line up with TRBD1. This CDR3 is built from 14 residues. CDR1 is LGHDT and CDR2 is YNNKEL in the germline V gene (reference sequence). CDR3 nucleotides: TGTGCCAGCACCCAAGGGGACAGGGGCCACGAGCAGTACTTC. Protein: CASTQGDRGHEQYF.

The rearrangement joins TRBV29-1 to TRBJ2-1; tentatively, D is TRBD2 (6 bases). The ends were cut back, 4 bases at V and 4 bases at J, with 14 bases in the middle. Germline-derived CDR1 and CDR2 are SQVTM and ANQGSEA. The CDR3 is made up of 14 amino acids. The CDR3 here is CSVGREWRYNEQFF. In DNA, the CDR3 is TGCAGCGTTGGTCGGGAGTGGCGGTACAATGAGCAGTTCTTC.

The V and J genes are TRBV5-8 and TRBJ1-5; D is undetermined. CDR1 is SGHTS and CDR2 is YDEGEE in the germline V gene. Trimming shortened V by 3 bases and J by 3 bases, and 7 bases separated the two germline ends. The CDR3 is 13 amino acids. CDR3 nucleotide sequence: TGTGCCAGCAGCTCAGACTCCAATCAGCCCCAGCATTTT. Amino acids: CASSSDSNQPQHF.